Sequencing of this T cell receptor (beta chain) was carried out in a study of Graves' ophthalmopathy and Graves' hyperthyroidism. Study summary: Absence of ophthalmopathy within 18 months of follow-up defined stable hyperthyroidism.

Trimming at V came to 6 bases and at J to 6 bases, leaving 11 bases not matched to a gene. Per germline, CDR1 KGHSH and CDR2 LQKENI. This CDR3 spans 14 amino acids. Patients newly diagnosed with hyperthyroidism, under 2 months' duration, were aged 18 to 65, the study reports. Amplification of TCR beta CDR3 regions used RNA transcripts. The workflow started with a first-round RT-PCR run with HTBI primers and then moved on to a second-round multiplex PCR. MiXCR, run by TCRdb on the multiplex PCR reads, gives a single entry per CDR3 protein. The sample holds approximately 1.2 million distinct CDR3 sequences, less than 45% seen once.

This rearrangement joins TRBV18 to TRBJ2-7, with TRBD1 identical over 7 bases. The sample comprised peripheral blood or thyroid tissue (not recorded which). The TCR sequence derives from an adult man with Graves' hyperthyroidism. The DNA of the CDR3 is TGTGCCAGCTCGCCCCTCGACAGGGCCGCCGAGCAGTACTTC. It translates to CASSPLDRAAEQYF.